What follows are 9 T cell receptor beta chains derived from one specimen sequenced in a study of post-analysis software for immune sequencing data. Overall study results and limits: Controls showed lower frequencies than patients for a handful of TRBV segments, and TRBV5-6, TRBV5-1 and TRBV20-1 were among these.

Their antigens remain unidentified. Every TCR beta cDNA library bore unique molecular identifiers. Via MiXCR, TCRdb re-called the PCR reads, giving one row per CDR3 protein. The sample holds about 760,000 distinct CDR3 sequences, roughly 27% seen once. The sequenced sample was blood. The receptors originated from a girl aged 5 to 17 with multiple sclerosis.

The gene calls are TRBV14 and TRBJ1-5; unclear D gene. The CDR3 runs 12 residues. Germline CDR1 reads SGHDN; CDR2 reads FVKESK. Deletions cut 5 bases from V and 7 bases from J, with 9 bases between. CDR3 coding DNA: TGTGCCAGCAGCTATGGTGCACAGCCCCAGCATTTT. Its protein is CASSYGAQPQHF.

This chain joins TRBV5-1 and TRBJ2-1, with D unresolved. There are 16 residues in the CDR3. The ends were cut back, 4 bases at V and 4 bases at J, with 18 bases in the middle. The germline gives CDR1 SGHRS, CDR2 YFSETQ. The CDR3 sequence is CASSGLDWGLYNEQFF. The CDR3 DNA sequence: TGCGCCAGCAGCGGCCTCGACTGGGGTCTTTACAATGAGCAGTTCTTC.

There are a few counts of this clonotype. The rearrangement uses TRBV6-2 or TRBV6-3 and TRBJ2-7; 12 bases agree with TRBD2. The trim removed 6 bases at V and 3 bases at J, leaving 6 bases unmatched. This CDR3 comprises 15 residues. The V gene's germline CDR1 is MNHEY and CDR2 SVGEGT. CDR3 sequence reads: CASRLTSGSIYEQYF. The DNA for the CDR3 is TGTGCCAGCAGGTTGACTAGCGGGAGTATCTACGAGCAGTACTTC.

This chain connects TRBV12-3 or TRBV12-4 to TRBJ2-1, with D unclear. The CDR3 extends over 12 amino acids. V lost 3 bases and J 5 bases, leaving 5 bases between the germline ends. CDR3 in amino acids: CASSFPDNEQFF. CDR3 coding DNA: TGTGCCAGCAGTTTCCCCGACAATGAGCAGTTCTTC.

This clonotype was seen only a few times. V gene TRBV10-3 combines with J gene TRBJ1-6; 7 bases align to TRBD1. Trimming at V came to 8 bases and at J to 9 bases, leaving 16 bases not matched to a gene. This CDR3 is 16 amino acids long. The germline V gene encodes CDR1 ENHRY and CDR2 SYGVKD. The CDR3 reads CAIRGDNTGAGSPLHF. CDR3 DNA: TGTGCCATCCGGGGGGATAATACAGGGGCCGGTTCACCCCTCCACTTT.

This clonotype has only a few counts. The chain has TRBV20-1 and TRBJ2-3, with 11 bases aligning to TRBD1. From germline, CDR1 is DFQATT and CDR2 SNEGSKA (reference sequence). Unmatched junction bases numbered 18, after V lost 0 bases and J lost 4 bases. The CDR3 covers 20 residues. CDR3 sequence reads: CSARDPRTGGEVLRADTQYF. The CDR3 coding sequence is TGCAGTGCTAGAGATCCTAGGACAGGGGGCGAAGTACTCAGGGCAGATACGCAGTATTTT.

This clonotype was observed at least ten times. The CDR3 sequence: CASSLKGNEQFF. Here the CDR3 DNA reads TGTGCCAGCAGTTTAAAAGGGAATGAGCAGTTCTTC. The J gene is TRBJ2-1, the V gene TRBV7-9; the D is unclear. The CDR3 is 12 amino acids. CDR1 is SEHNR, CDR2 FQNEAQ, per germline (reference sequence). V gave up 6 bases and J gave up 7 bases, with 10 bases separating them.

The V call is TRBV7-2, the J call TRBJ2-3; the D gene is possibly TRBD2 (6 bases). The germline CDR1 and CDR2 sequences are SGHTA and FQGNSA. The V end was cut by 0 bases, the J end by 4 bases, with 14 bases between. The CDR3 runs 16 residues. This chain's CDR3 is CASSLALRLVPDTQYF. The CDR3 DNA sequence: TGTGCCAGCAGCTTAGCGTTGAGACTAGTCCCAGATACGCAGTATTTT.

The CDR3 DNA reads as TGCAGTGCTCGCCCGGGGGTTAGGGGTGCAAACATTCAGTACTTC. Translating it yields CSARPGVRGANIQYF. V gene TRBV20-1 combines with J gene TRBJ2-4; a weak D match, TRBD2 (6 bases). The length of the CDR3 is 15 residues. The V end was cut by 5 bases, the J end by 6 bases, with 20 bases between. CDR1 and CDR2 (germline): DFQATT, SNEGSKA (reference sequence).